This T cell receptor beta chain came from a study of shared clonotypes between healthy human individuals. Some clones are missing from TCRdb's copy, which holds only in-frame ones; the method was immunoSEQ multiplex PCR. The sample lists millions of clones, under 95% occurring once. This CDR3 has 17 residues. V lost 3 bases and J lost 1, with 15 bases in between. Germline CDR1 reads LNHDA; CDR2 reads SQIVND (reference sequence). CD45RO-negative, CCR7-positively selected cells formed the naive CD8 fraction, excluding terminally differentiated effector memory CD45RA+ cells. The chain employs TRBV19 and TRBJ2-2; D not certain. The sequenced sample consisted of naive CD8+ T cells from PBMCs. The source is a man aged 18 to 29 in good health. Some clones in this sample may be carry-over from other donors' samples. The CDR3 DNA sequence: TGTGCCAGTAGTATTTTCGGGTCGTCAGAGAACACCGGGGAGCTGTTTTTT. It specifies CASSIFGSSENTGELFF.